This TCR beta chain was retrieved from a study of regulatory T cells in long-lasting Graves disease. The V gene's germline CDR1 is KGHSH and CDR2 LQKENI. This CDR3 spans 17 amino acids. Libraries of TCR beta came from iRepertoire HTBI primers plus Arm-PCR of CDR3 regions. TCRdb redid the calling of the multiplex PCR reads with MiXCR, one entry per CDR3 protein. Counted here are about 540,000 distinct CDR3 sequences, approximately 13% occurring once; the ten biggest clones make up 8.5% to 10%. Time point given: newly diagnosed GD, antithyroid drugs for less than 3 months. RNA from PBMCs was the source of the TCR library. Study-wide points: Limited sample numbers may have lowered accuracy.

Remarks on this clonotype: Its target is unknown. A much larger clone lies a single base off, so this may be a read error.

This sample also appeared in a second study, on T cells in Graves' hyperthyroidism and ophthalmopathy.

The specimen comprised peripheral blood mononuclear cells (PBMCs), sampled at new diagnosis, from a patient treated with antithyroid drugs. This TCR came from a man aged 25-45 years with Graves disease. The rearrangement links TRBV18 to TRBJ1-1; the match to TRBD1 covers 9 bases. CDR3 protein: CANSPLDRGGVNTEAFF. The CDR3 nucleotides read TGTGCCAACTCACCTCTCGACAGGGGGGGGGTGAACACTGAAGCTTTCTTT.